The rows below give T cell receptor beta chains drawn from one sample of a study of T-cell memory formation after mild COVID-19. Each CDR3 protein gets one entry after TCRdb re-called the 5' RACE reads with MiXCR. Of roughly 150,000 distinct CDR3 sequences in the sample, around 13% were seen once. The sample consisted of PBMCs or a T cell subset sorted from them (not recorded which). These receptors came from an adult woman who had mild COVID-19 (a few samples of this study predate the infection). Cell type and time point are not known. Both conserved end residues are part of each CDR3. A D gene is named only where the DNA matches it firmly. The size field is filled for only some rows; it gives once, few, many or a size class.

>TRBV7-9|NA|TRBJ2-2|17|TRBD2
CASSLSYGGTNTGEPFF
TGTGCCAGCAGCTTATCGTACGGGGGGACGAACACCGGGGAGCCGTTTTTT
>TRBV10-3|NA|TRBJ2-3|19|NA
CAISAPALEGDLRTDTQYF
TGTGCCATCAGTGCCCCGGCCCTCGAAGGGGACCTCCGGACAGATACGCAGTATTTT
>TRBV18|NA|TRBJ1-1|14|TRBD1
CASSPDRKYTEAFF
TGTGCCAGCTCACCGGACAGGAAGTACACTGAAGCTTTCTTT
>TRBV3-1|few|TRBJ2-1|13|TRBD2
CASSQPTSGEQFF
TGTGCCAGCAGCCAACCCACTAGCGGTGAGCAGTTCTTC
>TRBV20-1|NA|TRBJ2-1|14|NA
CSARDLRDPNEQFF
TGCAGTGCTAGAGATCTGCGGGACCCCAATGAGCAGTTCTTC
>TRBV30|NA|TRBJ2-3|15|NA
CAWTPGTGRTDTQYF
TGTGCCTGGACCCCCGGGACCGGCCGCACAGATACGCAGTATTTT
>TRBV7-9|NA|TRBJ2-5|15|NA
CASSLAGVGPETQYF
TGTGCCAGCAGCTTAGCCGGGGTCGGCCCAGAGACCCAGTACTTC
>TRBV10-3|NA|TRBJ2-5|14|NA
CATRLGKAGETQYF
TGTGCCACCCGGTTGGGAAAAGCGGGCGAGACCCAGTACTTC
>TRBV30|NA|TRBJ1-2|13|NA
CAWIPAGDYGYTF
TGTGCCTGGATTCCTGCGGGCGACTATGGCTACACCTTC
>TRBV7-2|few|TRBJ2-1|16|NA
CASSLVRPRFNNEQFF
TGTGCCAGCAGCTTAGTTAGGCCCAGGTTTAACAATGAGCAGTTCTTC
>TRBV29-1|few|TRBJ2-1|12|TRBD2
CSVTSGRSEQFF
TGCAGCGTAACTAGCGGGAGGAGTGAGCAGTTCTTC
>TRBV30|NA|TRBJ2-3|16|TRBD2
CAWRGATSGNHGTQYF
TGTGCCTGGAGGGGCGCGACTAGCGGGAACCATGGTACGCAGTATTTT
>TRBV30|many|TRBJ2-7|16|TRBD1
CAWSVNPGTGAYEQYF
TGTGCCTGGAGTGTAAACCCTGGGACAGGGGCCTACGAGCAGTACTTC
>TRBV7-9|few|TRBJ2-4|12|NA
CASSQGRHIQYF
TGTGCCAGCAGCCAAGGCCGCCACATTCAGTACTTC
>TRBV4-2|few|TRBJ2-7|13|NA
CASSQEDGYEQYF
TGTGCCAGCAGCCAAGAGGACGGCTACGAGCAGTACTTC
>TRBV19|many|TRBJ2-2|17|TRBD2
CASSRGLAGGTIGELFF
TGTGCCAGTAGTAGGGGACTAGCGGGAGGTACCATCGGGGAGCTGTTTTTT
>TRBV2|NA|TRBJ2-3|16|TRBD2
CASSEVLAGGTDTQYF
TGTGCCAGCAGTGAAGTACTAGCGGGAGGAACAGATACGCAGTATTTT
>TRBV6-2/TRBV6-3|few|TRBJ2-7|16|NA
CASSHGRAGLLYEQYF
TGTGCCAGCAGCCACGGTAGAGCGGGCCTCCTCTACGAGCAGTACTTC
>TRBV10-3|NA|TRBJ2-6|10|NA
CATYGLVLTF
TGTGCCACGTACGGTTTGGTCCTGACTTTC
>TRBV7-9|NA|TRBJ1-2|13|NA
CASSLQGYRGYTF
TGTGCCAGCAGCTTACAGGGGTATCGAGGCTACACCTTC
>TRBV20-1|NA|TRBJ1-1|13|NA
CSARLRTNTEAFF
TGCAGTGCTAGGCTACGGACGAACACTGAAGCTTTCTTT
>TRBV3-1|few|TRBJ2-3|16|TRBD2
CASSPGVVAGADTQYF
TGTGCCAGCAGCCCGGGAGTGGTAGCGGGAGCAGATACGCAGTATTTT